This T cell receptor beta chain is from a study of siplizumab effects on memory and regulatory T cells. Overall study results and limits: Apparently key alloresponse contributors, naive T cells also seemed more diverse than memory cells. Some alloreactive sequences were traceable to unstimulated CD4+ memory cells, and siplizumab significantly reduced them. Proliferating Tregs taken from siplizumab cultures were not shown to have a confirmed suppressive function.

On this clone: Antigen unknown.

The junction had 5 bases not matched to a gene; V was cut back by 5 bases and J by 6 bases. The germline V gene has CDR1 MNHEY and CDR2 SVGAGI. The CDR3 length is 15 residues. Using immunoSEQ multiplex PCR, the repertoire was profiled, and TCRdb retains in-frame clones only, with some absent. Of 98,000 or so clones in the sample, roughly 93% are singletons; the top ten hold around 0.62%. Sequencing was carried out using Tregs sorted from blood. V and J are TRBV6-5 and TRBJ2-3; 13 nucleotides agree with TRBD2. This sequence originates from a human donor in good health. CDR3: CASSRTSGSFDTQYF. The DNA of the CDR3 is TGTGCCAGCAGTAGGACTAGCGGGAGTTTTGATACGCAGTATTTT.